Listed here are 16 T cell receptor beta chains from one sample, sequenced in a study of Graves' ophthalmopathy and Graves' hyperthyroidism. Transcripts of RNA were the source for amplifying TCR beta CDR3 regions. The first-round RT-PCR employed HTBI primers together with the Qiagen OneStep RT-PCR kit. A multiplex PCR was then performed as the second round. TCRdb used MiXCR to reprocess the multiplex PCR reads, holding one entry per CDR3 protein. Among 500,000 to 600,000 distinct CDR3 sequences, roughly 40% were seen once, and the ten largest hold 3.5% to 5%. Material: peripheral blood or thyroid tissue (not recorded which). The receptors shown here come from an adult man with Graves' hyperthyroidism.

As for this clonotype: This may come from a read error, since a much larger clone is one base off. The chain recombines TRBV10-2 with TRBJ2-7; possibly TRBD1 for D (6 bases). This CDR3 comprises 14 residues. The V and J ends lost 3 bases and 5 bases respectively, with 14 bases between them. Germline V lookup: CDR1 WSHSY, CDR2 SAAADI. CDR3 residues: CASSEKGVTDEQYF. CDR3 bases: TGCGCCAGCAGTGAAAAGGGGGTGACGGACGAGCAGTACTTC.

This chain connects TRBV15 to TRBJ1-1; D remains unclear. The V end lost 8 bases, the J end lost 4 bases, and 14 bases lay between the germline ends. Germline CDR1 reads LNHNV; CDR2 reads YYDKDF (reference sequence). The CDR3 covers 13 residues. The CDR3 DNA reads as TGTGCCACCTCCCAAGGGTGGGGCACTGAAGCTTTCTTT. It yields the protein CATSQGWGTEAFF.

The rearrangement uses TRBV5-1 and TRBJ1-3, with D hard to call. Between the trimmed V and J ends, which lost 0 bases and 0 bases, there was a span of 10 bases. Germline V gene sequence: CDR1 SGHRS, CDR2 YFSETQ. The CDR3 length is 16 residues. The CDR3 reads CASSLAGGVSGNTIYF. The DNA for the CDR3 is TGCGCCAGCAGCTTGGCCGGTGGGGTCTCTGGAAACACCATATATTTT.

This clonotype was observed many times. The chain employs TRBV12-3 or TRBV12-4 and TRBJ2-7; either TRBD1 or TRBD2 may supply D (6 bases each). The CDR3 spans 16 residues. V lost 6 bases and J 4 bases, leaving 22 bases between the germline ends. The CDR3 DNA reads TGTGCCAGCAGCGCCAGGGGCGGGGATCAACGGTACGAGCAGTACTTC. This encodes CASSARGGDQRYEQYF.

The chain employs TRBV9 and TRBJ1-1, with unresolved D. CDR3 length equals 14 residues. Trimming removed 0 bases at V and 4 bases at J, with 10 bases between. CDR1 and CDR2 (germline): SGDLS, YYNGEE. The DNA for the CDR3 is TGTGCCAGCAGCGTAGGTCTCTTTGGCACTGAAGCTTTCTTT. Protein sequence: CASSVGLFGTEAFF.

This clonotype has at least ten counts. This rearrangement joins TRBV6-1 to TRBJ2-6; perhaps TRBD1 as D (6 bases). The CDR3 sequence is 16 residues long. Germline V gene sequence: CDR1 MNHNS, CDR2 SASEGT. Trimming cost V 2 bases and J 1 base, with 9 bases left between them. The CDR3 reads CASSEQGPSGANVLTF. The CDR3 nucleotides read TGTGCCAGCAGTGAACAGGGGCCATCTGGGGCCAACGTCCTGACTTTC.

This clonotype was observed many times. The V and J genes are TRBV10-2 and TRBJ1-3; D not resolved. Trimming cost V 7 bases and J 0 bases, with 7 bases left between them. CDR3 length: 13 amino acids. Germline V gene data show CDR1 as WSHSY and CDR2 as SAAADI. CDR3: CASTPSSGNTIYF. CDR3 in DNA: TGCGCCAGCACACCGAGCTCTGGAAACACCATATATTTT.

This clonotype was recorded at least ten times. The gene calls are TRBV10-3 and TRBJ2-5; weak D call: TRBD1 (6 bases). Germline V CDR1 and CDR2: ENHRY, SYGVKD. The V and J ends lost 2 bases and 1 base respectively, with 20 bases between them. The CDR3 runs to 18 residues. This CDR3 reads CAISESADLTGTQETQYF. The CDR3 nucleotides are TGTGCCATCAGTGAGAGTGCCGACCTTACAGGGACCCAAGAGACCCAGTACTTC.

The V call is TRBV2, the J call TRBJ1-4; TRBD1 matches at 9 bases. CDR1 and CDR2 from the germline V gene are SNHLY and FYNNEI. The length of the CDR3 is 13 residues. V gave up 10 bases and J gave up 7 bases; unmatched junction bases: 7. The CDR3 DNA reads TGTGCCACCTATACAGGGGGCCCTGAAAAACTGTTTTTT. Residues: CATYTGGPEKLFF.

This chain uses TRBV6-5 with TRBJ2-7, with TRBD1 matching over 12 bases. The CDR3 loop spans 18 amino acids. CDR1 is MNHEY, CDR2 SVGAGI, per germline. The V gene end was trimmed by 2 bases and the J gene end by 4 bases; junction bases not matched to a gene: 12. The CDR3 sequence is CASSYLPGQGAAGYEQYF. CDR3 in DNA: TGTGCCAGCAGTTACCTACCGGGACAGGGGGCGGCTGGGTACGAGCAGTACTTC.

This clonotype was counted at least ten times. V and J are TRBV6-1 and TRBJ2-7, with D tentatively TRBD1 or TRBD2 (5 bases each). The CDR3 extends over 13 amino acids. Trimming stripped 1 base from V and 9 bases from J, with 13 bases between. Germline CDR1 is MNHNS and CDR2 is SASEGT. The CDR3 DNA is TGTGCCAGCAGTGAAGGCCAGGGACGTTTGCAGTACTTC. Translating it yields CASSEGQGRLQYF.

This clonotype was seen at least ten times. CDR3 loop: CSLSPGGGGYGYTF. For the CDR3, the DNA is TGCAGCCTAAGCCCAGGGGGCGGAGGCTATGGCTACACCTTC. The V call is TRBV29-1, the J call TRBJ1-2; 8 bases line up with TRBD1. This CDR3 is 14 amino acids long. Per germline, CDR1 SQVTM and CDR2 ANQGSEA. V was clipped by 8 bases and J by 4 bases; unmatched bases: 12. Combining the CDR3 with reference TRBV29-1 and TRBJ1-2 gives the whole variable domain SAVISQKPSRDICQRGTSLTIQCQVDSQVTMMFWYRQQPGQSLTLIATANQGSEATYESGFVIDKFPISRPNLTFSTLTVSNMSPEDSSIYLCSLSPGGGGYGYTFGSGTRLTVV.

With regard to this clonotype: A much larger clone differs from this one at a single base, so this may be a read error. This sequence joins TRBV3-1 and TRBJ2-7; D remains ambiguous. Deletions cut 5 bases from V and 1 base from J, with 3 bases between. This CDR3 is 11 amino acids long. Germline values: CDR1 LGHDT, CDR2 YNNKEL (reference sequence). CDR3 in amino acids: CASSKSYEQYF. CDR3 DNA sequence: TGTGCCAGCAGCAAGTCCTACGAGCAGTACTTC.

This sequence joins TRBV9 and TRBJ2-7, with D possibly being TRBD1 or TRBD2 (5 bases each). The V end was cut by 6 bases, the J end by 7 bases, with 14 bases between. This CDR3 has 12 amino acids. CDR1 SGDLS and CDR2 YYNGEE come from the germline V gene. The CDR3 sequence: CASTAWDGEQYF. CDR3 sequence (DNA): TGTGCCAGCACCGCATGGGACGGGGAGCAGTACTTC.

The sample holds many counts of this clonotype. The gene calls are TRBV3-1 and TRBJ2-7, with D unclear. Trimming took 1 base from V and 7 from J, leaving 11 bases between them. This CDR3 contains 13 residues. The germline gives CDR1 LGHDT, CDR2 YNNKEL (reference sequence). The CDR3 is CASSQALFPEQYF. The CDR3 DNA is TGTGCCAGCAGCCAAGCACTCTTCCCTGAGCAGTACTTC.

This chain joins TRBV19 and TRBJ1-2, with 8 bases that match TRBD1. The germline V gene encodes CDR1 LNHDA and CDR2 SQIVND (reference sequence). The CDR3 is made up of 13 amino acids. V shed 6 bases, J shed 7 bases, and the junction held 7 bases outside the gene matches. This CDR3 reads CASSDWTGFGYTF. CDR3 bases: TGTGCCAGTAGCGACTGGACAGGGTTTGGCTACACCTTC.